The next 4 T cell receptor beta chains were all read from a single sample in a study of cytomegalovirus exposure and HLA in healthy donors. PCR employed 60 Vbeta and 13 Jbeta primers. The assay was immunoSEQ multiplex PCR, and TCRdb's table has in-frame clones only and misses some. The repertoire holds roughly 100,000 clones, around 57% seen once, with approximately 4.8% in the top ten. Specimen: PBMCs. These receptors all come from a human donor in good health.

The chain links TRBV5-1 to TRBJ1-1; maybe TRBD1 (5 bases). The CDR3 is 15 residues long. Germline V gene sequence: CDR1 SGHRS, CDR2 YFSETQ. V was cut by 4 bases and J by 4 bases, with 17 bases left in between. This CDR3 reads CASSLEIGVSTEAFF. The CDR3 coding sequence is TGCGCCAGCAGCCTGGAGATAGGGGTGAGCACTGAAGCTTTCTTT.

The CDR3 region is CASSYGQGDGYTF. The CDR3 DNA reads TGTGCCAGCAGTTACGGACAGGGAGATGGCTACACCTTC. The chain carries TRBV6-5 and TRBJ1-2; 8 bases map to TRBD1. In germline, CDR1 is MNHEY, CDR2 SVGAGI. Unmatched junction bases numbered 2, after V lost 2 bases and J lost 6 bases. This CDR3 is built from 13 residues.

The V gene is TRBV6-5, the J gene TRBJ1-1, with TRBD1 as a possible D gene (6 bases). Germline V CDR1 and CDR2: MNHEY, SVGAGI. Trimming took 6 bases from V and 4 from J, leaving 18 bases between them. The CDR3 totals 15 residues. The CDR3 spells CASRVQTGLVTEAFF. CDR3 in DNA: TGTGCCAGCAGGGTCCAAACAGGGCTGGTCACTGAAGCTTTCTTT.

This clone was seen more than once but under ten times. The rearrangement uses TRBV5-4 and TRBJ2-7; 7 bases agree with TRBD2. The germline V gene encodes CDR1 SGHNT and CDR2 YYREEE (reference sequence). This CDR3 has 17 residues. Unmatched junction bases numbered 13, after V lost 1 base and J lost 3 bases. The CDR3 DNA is TGTGCCAGCAGCTTGAAAGAGGGAGGGACTCTCTTCTACGAGCAGTACTTC. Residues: CASSLKEGGTLFYEQYF.